The sequence of this TCR beta chain was determined in a study of T cells after yellow fever vaccination. CDR1 is SGDLS, CDR2 YYNGEE, per germline. The CDR3 extends over 15 amino acids. V trimming: 0 bases; J trimming: 7 bases; junction bases outside the gene matches: 7. TCRdb re-called the 5' RACE reads through MiXCR, storing one row per CDR3 protein. The repertoire consists of some 96,000 distinct CDR3 sequences, with about 8.2% occurring once and the leading ten covering roughly 17%. This clonotype has more than one count but fewer than ten. Findings of the study overall: Just a small share of clonotypes turned up in the CD4 compartment as well as the CD8 compartment. The booster saw the reappearance of most primary-vaccination clones (around 95% CD4, roughly 87% CD8).

The chain employs TRBV9 and TRBJ2-1, with 7 bases aligning to TRBD2. The sample was CD8+ T cells not binding an NS4B(214-222) dextramer, sorted from PBMCs, taken roughly 14 days after the first yellow fever vaccination. The receptor was isolated from a man aged 18 to 30 who received the YFV17D yellow fever vaccine. The DNA for the CDR3 is TGTGCCAGCAGCGTAGGTCTAGCGGTGAGAAATGAGCAGTTCTTC. This codes for CASSVGLAVRNEQFF.